The entry below gives a single T cell receptor (beta chain) sequence along with its context. CDR1 and CDR2 (germline): MDHEN, SYDVKM. Between the trimmed V and J ends, which lost 5 bases and 3 bases, there was a span of 10 bases. The length of the CDR3 is 13 residues. CD8+ and CD4+ T cells circulating in blood were sequenced for TCR beta. The data derive from a study of CD8 T cells in Susac syndrome. RNA was extracted with the RNeasy kit, and a quantity of roughly 0.5 to 1 ug was reverse transcribed using random hexamers. The authors amplified TCR beta CDR3 across 54 Vbeta and 13 Jbeta using immunoSEQ multiplex PCR. One entry per CDR3 protein results from TCRdb running MiXCR on the immunoSEQ multiplex PCR reads. The sample includes 200,000 to 250,000 distinct CDR3 sequences, around 96% of them seen just once.

This receptor was taken from a human donor with multiple sclerosis. The V and J genes are TRBV28 and TRBJ2-5, with D tentatively TRBD1 (7 bases). Material for sequencing was CD4+ T cells from PBMCs. The CDR3 DNA is TGTGCCAGCAGTCGCGGGACAGAAGAGACCCAGTACTTC. Its protein is CASSRGTEETQYF. The full variable domain, rest sourced from reference TRBV28 and TRBJ2-5, is DVKVTQSSRYLVKRTGEKVFLECVQDMDHENMFWYRQDPGLGLRLIYFSYDVKMKEKGDIPEGYSVSREKKERFSLILESASTNQTSMYLCASSRGTEETQYFGPGTRLLVL.